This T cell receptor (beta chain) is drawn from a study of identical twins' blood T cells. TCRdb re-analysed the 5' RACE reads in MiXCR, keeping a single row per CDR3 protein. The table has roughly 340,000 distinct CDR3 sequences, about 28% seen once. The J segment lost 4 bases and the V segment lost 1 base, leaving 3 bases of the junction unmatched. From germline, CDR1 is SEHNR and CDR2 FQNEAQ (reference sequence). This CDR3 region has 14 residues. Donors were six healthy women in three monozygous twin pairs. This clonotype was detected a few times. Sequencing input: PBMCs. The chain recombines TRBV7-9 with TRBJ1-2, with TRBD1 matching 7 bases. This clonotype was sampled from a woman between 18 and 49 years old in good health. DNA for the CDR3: TGTGCCAGCAGCTTAGACGGACAGGTCTATGGCTACACCTTC. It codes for CASSLDGQVYGYTF.